The entry that follows covers one T cell receptor (beta chain) sequence. The specificity of this receptor is unknown. The input lacks base qualities; no much larger clone sits a single base away. Peripheral blood CD8+ and CD4+ T cells from healthy donors, Susac syndrome patients and multiple sclerosis patients were profiled using high-throughput TCR beta sequencing. The multiple sclerosis controls were treatment-naive patients whose relapsing-remitting disease, either stable or active, fulfilled the revised McDonald criteria. Bulk CD8+ and CD4+ T cells were purified magnetically by negative isolation, whereas CD8+ TEMRA cells were enriched by FACS. Blood was collected in EDTA tubes and processed within 24 hours, with PBMCs isolated through density gradient centrifugation. PBMCs intended for TCR sequencing were cryopreserved in liquid nitrogen and thawed later in a water bath at 37 degrees C. The sorted or isolated CD4+, CD8+ and CD8+ TEMRA cells had a purity of 90% or higher.

RNA was extracted with the RNeasy kit and roughly 0.45 to 1 ug was reverse transcribed using random hexamers. The immunoSEQ multiplex PCR assay, which covers 54 Vbeta and 13 Jbeta segments, was used to amplify TCR beta CDR3 regions. Bias from PCR amplification was corrected by using a synthetic template baseline for primer optimization and for computational correction. The paper's data handling went like this. Reads were annotated to V, D and J genes per IMGT and analyzed with immunoSEQ Analyzer, keeping only productive sequences. To calculate clonality, Shannon entropy was normalized by log2 of the number of productive unique sequences and then subtracted from one. For each patient and control, public and private clones were evaluated within the 100 most prevalent clones. Clones were defined as Susac-specific if absent from the healthy and MS cohorts, from approximately 1,100 published viral clones and from other ImmuneACCESS disease sequences. The public sequencing data were trimmed at Q25 with fastp and processed into clonotypes with MiXCR by TCRdb, which kept only in-frame beta chains. CDR3 protein sequences are deduplicated, and each keeps its most common genes and DNA. These V and J calls rely on TCRdb rather than the paper's analysis. This sample has about 210,000 distinct CDR3 sequences in its table, and 95% of those were observed once. Of the sample, 0.075% to 0.095% falls within the top ten clones.

CDR3 length: 15 amino acids, cysteine to phenylalanine. Just CDR3 DNA is preserved here, 45 bases in frame from base 1. V drops 1 base and J drops 5 bases, leaving 14 bases in between. The germline V gene (reference sequence) sets CDR1 to LGHDT and CDR2 to YNNKEL. The source of the sample is a study of CD8 T cells in Susac syndrome (dated by TCRdb to about 2019). Turning to the overall study: Repertoire sequencing was used to test whether CD8+ T cell activation and differentiation in Susac syndrome was antigen driven. Study-wide findings and limitations: The number of individuals in the TCR sequencing and HLA analysis was acknowledged as relatively small.

The sequenced sample consisted of CD4+ T cells from PBMCs. Recombination joined TRBV3-1 with TRBJ1-2; too little of a D gene remains to name it. This TCR came from a human donor with multiple sclerosis. The nucleotide sequence reads as follows: TGTGCCAGCAGCCAAGGGTTCGCAGGTCCGTATGGCTACACCTTC. Its protein is CASSQGFAGPYGYTF.